The 28 T cell receptor beta chains reported below all come from one sample, sequenced in a study of blood T cell repertoires in COVID-19. Method: immunoSEQ multiplex PCR; TCRdb's copy keeps in-frame clones and lacks some. The sample holds under 350,000 clones; 80% to 90% are singletons and the top ten take about 4.6%. The sequenced sample consisted of peripheral blood. The receptors come from a man between 40 and 49 years old with acute or convalescent COVID-19.

The CDR3 coding sequence is TGCGCCAGCAGCCGGGACAGGGGCACCGGGGAGCTGTTTTTT. Translating gives CASSRDRGTGELFF. The V call is TRBV5-1, the J call TRBJ2-2; 10 positions match TRBD1. CDR1 is SGHRS and CDR2 is YFSETQ in the germline V gene. The junction had 1 base not matched to a gene; V was cut back by 4 bases and J by 4 bases. This CDR3 comprises 14 residues.

Points on this clone: A junction end diverges from the germline sequence, so it may reflect a read error. The V gene is TRBV3-1 (or the pseudogene TRBV3-2), the J gene TRBJ2-1; D is possibly TRBD1 (6 bases). The germline gives CDR1 LGHDT, CDR2 YNNKEL (reference sequence). The CDR3 loop spans 17 amino acids. CDR3 nucleotides: TGTGCCAGCAGCAAAGATTTCCCCACAGGGAACATTAATGAGCAGTTCTTC. It is translated as CASSKDFPTGNINEQFF.

The V gene is TRBV7-2, the J gene TRBJ1-2; D ambiguous. CDR1 is SGHTA and CDR2 is FQGNSA in the germline V gene. The CDR3 is made up of 14 amino acids. Trimming removed 10 bases from V and 0 bases from J, with 15 bases in between. The CDR3 DNA reads as TGTGCCACACAGCGGGGAAAAACTAACTATGGCTACACCTTC. It codes for CATQRGKTNYGYTF. Full variable domain (rest looked up from reference TRBV7-2 and TRBJ1-2): GAGVSQSPSNKVTEKGKDVELRCDPISGHTALYWYRQSLGQGLEFLIYFQGNSAPDKSGLPSDRFSAERTGGSVSTLTIQRTQQEDSAVYLCATQRGKTNYGYTFGSGTRLTVV.

This clone was recorded once. The chain is built from TRBV6-6 and TRBJ1-4, with TRBD1 identical over 12 bases. This CDR3 comprises 15 residues. Germline CDR1 is MNHNY and CDR2 is SVGAGI (reference sequence). V shed 6 bases and J 7 bases; nucleotides not matched to a gene: 6. The CDR3 nucleotides read TGTGCCAGCAGACAACCGGGACAGGGGGCTGAAAAACTGTTTTTT. This sequence encodes CASRQPGQGAEKLFF.

The chain combines TRBV11-2 with TRBJ2-3; D gene unclear. Germline assignment: CDR1 SGHAT and CDR2 FQNNGV. V lost 5 bases to trimming and J lost 2 bases, with 11 bases between them. The length of the CDR3 is 14 residues. The CDR3 DNA sequence: TGTGCCAGCAGCCGTGTACGGTCCACAGATACGCAGTATTTT. Residues: CASSRVRSTDTQYF. Based on the CDR3 plus reference TRBV11-2 and TRBJ2-3, the full variable domain is EAGVAQSPRYKIIEKRQSVAFWCNPISGHATLYWYQQILGQGPKLLIQFQNNGVVDDSQLPKDRFSAERLKGVDSTLKIQPAKLEDSAVYLCASSRVRSTDTQYFGPGTRLTVL.

This clone showed up just once. The chain couples TRBV3-1 (or the pseudogene TRBV3-2) to TRBJ1-4; D uncertain. There are 14 residues in the CDR3. Germline V CDR1 and CDR2: LGHDT, YNNKEL (reference sequence). The V end lost 5 bases, the J end lost 7 bases, and 14 bases lay between the germline ends. CDR3: CASSIRSEGEKLFF. The CDR3 DNA is TGTGCCAGCAGCATCAGAAGTGAGGGTGAAAAACTGTTTTTT.

The chain is built from TRBV29-1 and TRBJ1-1; 8 nucleotides match TRBD1. V shed 2 bases, J shed 4 bases, and the junction held 3 bases outside the gene matches. CDR1 and CDR2 (germline): SQVTM, ANQGSEA. The CDR3 is 13 amino acids. For the CDR3, the DNA is TGCAGCGTTGAATGGGACAGGTTCACTGAAGCTTTCTTT. Amino acid sequence: CSVEWDRFTEAFF. Combining the CDR3 with reference TRBV29-1 and TRBJ1-1 gives the whole variable domain SAVISQKPSRDICQRGTSLTIQCQVDSQVTMMFWYRQQPGQSLTLIATANQGSEATYESGFVIDKFPISRPNLTFSTLTVSNMSPEDSSIYLCSVEWDRFTEAFFGQGTRLTVV.

The chain joins TRBV30 to TRBJ2-6, with 7 bases aligning to TRBD2. The germline CDR1 and CDR2 sequences are GTSNPN and SVGIG (reference sequence). This CDR3 contains 15 residues. J lost 2 bases, V lost 0 bases, and 1 base had no gene match. CDR3 sequence reads: CAWSVRGTGANVLTF. The DNA for the CDR3 is TGTGCCTGGAGTGTGCGGGGGACTGGGGCCAACGTCCTGACTTTC.

This chain links TRBV29-1 with TRBJ1-2, with D perhaps TRBD1 (5 bases). Germline lookup yields CDR1 SQVTM and CDR2 ANQGSEA. This CDR3 spans 11 amino acids. V was trimmed by 5 bases and J by 3 bases, leaving 7 bases between them. Here the CDR3 DNA reads TGCAGCGTTTCAGGGTACTATGGCTACACCTTC. Its translation is CSVSGYYGYTF.

The CDR3 here is CASRGTEGTEAFF. The CDR3 nucleotides read TGTGCCAGCAGGGGCACTGAAGGCACTGAAGCTTTCTTT. The chain uses TRBV6-5 and TRBJ1-1; the D is unclear. The CDR3 consists of 13 residues. Trimming shortened V by 6 bases and J by 4 bases, and 12 bases separated the two germline ends. In germline, CDR1 is MNHEY, CDR2 SVGAGI.

The rearrangement links TRBV6-6 to TRBJ1-1; D might be TRBD1 (5 bases). CDR1 MNHNY and CDR2 SVGAGI come from the germline V gene (reference sequence). The ends were cut back, 4 bases at V and 6 bases at J, with 21 bases in the middle. The CDR3 covers 16 residues. The CDR3 nucleotides are TGTGCCAGCAGTTCGGGGGTCTCTATCAAGGAGGCTGAAGCTTTCTTT. It yields the protein CASSSGVSIKEAEAFF.

The chain links TRBV5-5 to TRBJ1-1, with 7 positions matching TRBD1. There are 14 residues in the CDR3. The V gene end was trimmed by 4 bases and the J gene end by 0 bases; junction bases not matched to a gene: 3. Looked up from germline, CDR1 is SGHKS and CDR2 is YYEKEE (reference sequence). For the CDR3, the DNA is TGTGCCAGCAGCCAGGGGGGTATGAACACTGAAGCTTTCTTT. It translates to CASSQGGMNTEAFF.

This clone was counted between two and nine times. This chain connects TRBV5-6 to TRBJ1-1; weak D call: TRBD1 (6 bases). Germline-derived CDR1 and CDR2 are SGHDT and YYEEEE. Trimming took 0 bases from V and 3 from J, leaving 9 bases between them. This CDR3 comprises 14 residues. The CDR3 region has the DNA TGTGCCAGCAGCTTGGCCACAGGGTACACTGAAGCTTTCTTT. This translates into CASSLATGYTEAFF.

CDR3 nucleotides: TGTGCCAGCAGTTTTGCTAGGCAGCCCCAGCATTTT. The encoded protein is CASSFARQPQHF. The chain joins TRBV12-3 or TRBV12-4 to TRBJ1-5; D is uncertain. Trimming pared 3 bases from V and 7 bases from J, leaving 7 bases between. The CDR3 length is 12 residues.

The V call is TRBV6-2 or TRBV6-3, the J call TRBJ1-2; no firm D call. CDR3 size: 14 residues. Germline CDR1 and CDR2: MNHEY and SVGEGT. Trimming stripped 4 bases from V and 0 bases from J, with 9 bases between. CDR3 protein: CASSWASPNYGYTF. The CDR3 coding sequence is TGTGCCAGCAGTTGGGCGTCGCCTAACTATGGCTACACCTTC.

This clone has a handful of counts. The chain uses TRBV20-1 and TRBJ1-1; D uncertain. Deletions cut 5 bases from V and 11 bases from J, with 15 bases between. The CDR3 has 11 residues. Germline V gives CDR1 DFQATT, CDR2 SNEGSKA (reference sequence). The CDR3 region has the DNA TGCAGTGCTTCATACTCCGGGAGGGCTTTCTTT. Its translation is CSASYSGRAFF.

The V call is TRBV25-1, the J call TRBJ1-2, with a tentative D call TRBD1 (6 bases). The length of the CDR3 is 18 residues. Germline-derived CDR1 and CDR2 are MGHDK and SYGVNS. Trimming took 0 bases from V and 3 from J, leaving 20 bases between them. In DNA, the CDR3 is TGTGCCAGCAGTGAATATAAGGGCAGGGGTGCCTCATACTATGGCTACACCTTC. As protein: CASSEYKGRGASYYGYTF.

This chain links TRBV11-2 with TRBJ2-7, with 9 positions matching TRBD2. Looked up from germline, CDR1 is SGHAT and CDR2 is FQNNGV. The CDR3 contains 14 residues. Trimming took 4 bases from V and 3 from J; bases not matched to a gene: 4. The CDR3 protein is CASSSQTSGYEQYF. For the CDR3, the DNA is TGTGCCAGCAGCTCCCAGACTAGCGGCTACGAGCAGTACTTC. The full variable domain, completed using reference TRBV11-2 and TRBJ2-7, is EAGVAQSPRYKIIEKRQSVAFWCNPISGHATLYWYQQILGQGPKLLIQFQNNGVVDDSQLPKDRFSAERLKGVDSTLKIQPAKLEDSAVYLCASSSQTSGYEQYFGPGTRLTVT.

The chain links TRBV19 to TRBJ1-4; D is unclear. V was clipped by 6 bases and J by 3 bases, with 11 bases between them. This CDR3 spans 14 amino acids. Per germline, CDR1 LNHDA and CDR2 SQIVND (reference sequence). The CDR3 loop reads CASSPGGSNEKLFF. Written as DNA, the CDR3 is TGTGCCAGTAGCCCAGGAGGCTCTAATGAAAAACTGTTTTTT.

This chain connects TRBV28 to TRBJ1-2; no clear D gene. This CDR3 is 12 amino acids long. The germline CDR1 and CDR2 sequences are MDHEN and SYDVKM. V lost 5 bases and J 7 bases, leaving 11 bases between the germline ends. The CDR3 region is CASSTPAGGYTF. In DNA, the CDR3 is TGTGCCAGCAGTACCCCAGCGGGTGGCTACACCTTC.

This chain uses TRBV7-9 with TRBJ1-1; no clear D gene. The V end was cut by 5 bases, the J end by 8 bases, with 15 bases between. Germline V gene data show CDR1 as SEHNR and CDR2 as FQNEAQ (reference sequence). The CDR3 loop spans 13 amino acids. The CDR3 region is CASSPRGIGEAFF. The CDR3 bases are TGTGCCAGCAGCCCCCGCGGGATCGGAGAAGCTTTCTTT.

A single count supports this clone. The chain is built from TRBV24-1 and TRBJ1-6; TRBD1 is a possible D gene (5 bases). Trimming left V 6 bases short and J 9 bases short, with 26 bases between. The germline CDR1 and CDR2 sequences are KGHDR and SFDVKD. The CDR3 consists of 18 residues. CDR3: CATSILERGKVFISPLHF. CDR3 nucleotides: TGTGCCACCAGTATTTTGGAAAGGGGAAAGGTTTTTATTTCACCCCTCCACTTT.

This clone was detected only once. The chain has TRBV30 and TRBJ1-4, with D possibly TRBD1 on 5 matching bases. This CDR3 contains 13 residues. V lost 0 bases to trimming and J lost 8 bases, with 10 bases between them. Germline CDR1 GTSNPN, CDR2 SVGIG (reference sequence). Here the CDR3 DNA reads TGTGCCTGGAGTGTGCCAGGGAGGGAAAAACTGTTTTTT. This translates into CAWSVPGREKLFF.

This clone was found once. This sequence joins TRBV2 and TRBJ2-6, with 8 bases matching TRBD1. Germline CDR1 is SNHLY and CDR2 is FYNNEI. The CDR3 runs 16 residues. V shed 4 bases and J 4 bases; nucleotides not matched to a gene: 6. This CDR3 reads CASSGQGAPGANVLTF. As DNA, the CDR3 is TGTGCCAGCAGTGGGCAGGGGGCACCGGGGGCCAACGTCCTGACTTTC.

This clone has a handful of counts. V is TRBV14 and J is TRBJ2-1; 11 nucleotides match TRBD2. Germline CDR1 SGHDN, CDR2 FVKESK. V was pared by 1 base and J by 7 bases, with 6 bases of the junction left unmatched. This CDR3 spans 16 amino acids. The DNA of the CDR3 is TGTGCCAGCAGCCAAGTAGCGGGGGGGCCTGGGAATGAGCAGTTCTTC. Its protein is CASSQVAGGPGNEQFF.

The genes are TRBV19 and TRBJ1-1; tentative D call: TRBD1 (5 bases). Trimming stripped 5 bases from V and 11 bases from J, with 24 bases between. The CDR3 has 15 amino acids. Germline V lookup: CDR1 LNHDA, CDR2 SQIVND (reference sequence). CDR3 loop: CASSVLLRDSQEAFF. CDR3 nucleotide sequence: TGTGCCAGTAGTGTTCTCCTCCGGGACTCTCAAGAGGCTTTCTTT.

The sample holds one count of this clone. The chain joins TRBV24-1 to TRBJ2-6, with TRBD2 matching 8 bases. The V and J ends lost 2 bases and 0 bases, in that order; junction bases with no gene match: 5. The CDR3 is 18 amino acids. Germline assignment: CDR1 KGHDR and CDR2 SFDVKD. This CDR3 reads CATSDSTSGDSGANVLTF. Here the CDR3 DNA reads TGTGCCACCAGTGATTCCACTAGCGGAGACTCTGGGGCCAACGTCCTGACTTTC.

The CDR3 DNA sequence: TGTGCCAGCAGCCCCCCCCAGGCCAATTTCTACGAGCAGTACTTC. Amino acid sequence: CASSPPQANFYEQYF. The chain couples TRBV7-8 to TRBJ2-7; the D is unclear. This CDR3 spans 15 amino acids. Germline V gene lookup returns CDR1 SGHVS and CDR2 FQNEAQ. V dropped 5 bases and J dropped 3 bases, with 17 bases sitting between them.